The clone carrying this T cell receptor (beta chain) was recorded only once. The antigen is unknown. This record comes from a study of T cell responses to AZD1222 COVID-19 vaccine. Background on the study: Doses given second, at about 4 or about 12 weeks, were pooled. Findings and caveats of the study: Reportedly, close to half of spike-specific TCRs are directed against unmutated variant regions. Spike was spanned by vaccine-associated CD4 TCRs, with dominance at 160-218 and 743-854.

Sequencing was performed with immunoSEQ multiplex PCR; in TCRdb, only in-frame clones are kept and a portion is missing. The sample shows some 120,000 clones, 80% to 90% of them seen only once. The sequences come from peripheral blood, collected on day 0 of AZD1222 vaccination. The receptor's source is an adult in good health.

CDR3: CATSVGTSGTQYF. In DNA form, the CDR3 reads TGTGCCACCAGTGTCGGGACTAGCGGGACCCAGTACTTC. The V and J genes are TRBV24-1 and TRBJ2-7, with 11 positions matching TRBD2. With the DNA end fitting TRBJ2-5 better, the J assignment may be wrong. The CDR3 totals 13 residues. The germline V gene has CDR1 KGHDR and CDR2 SFDVKD.